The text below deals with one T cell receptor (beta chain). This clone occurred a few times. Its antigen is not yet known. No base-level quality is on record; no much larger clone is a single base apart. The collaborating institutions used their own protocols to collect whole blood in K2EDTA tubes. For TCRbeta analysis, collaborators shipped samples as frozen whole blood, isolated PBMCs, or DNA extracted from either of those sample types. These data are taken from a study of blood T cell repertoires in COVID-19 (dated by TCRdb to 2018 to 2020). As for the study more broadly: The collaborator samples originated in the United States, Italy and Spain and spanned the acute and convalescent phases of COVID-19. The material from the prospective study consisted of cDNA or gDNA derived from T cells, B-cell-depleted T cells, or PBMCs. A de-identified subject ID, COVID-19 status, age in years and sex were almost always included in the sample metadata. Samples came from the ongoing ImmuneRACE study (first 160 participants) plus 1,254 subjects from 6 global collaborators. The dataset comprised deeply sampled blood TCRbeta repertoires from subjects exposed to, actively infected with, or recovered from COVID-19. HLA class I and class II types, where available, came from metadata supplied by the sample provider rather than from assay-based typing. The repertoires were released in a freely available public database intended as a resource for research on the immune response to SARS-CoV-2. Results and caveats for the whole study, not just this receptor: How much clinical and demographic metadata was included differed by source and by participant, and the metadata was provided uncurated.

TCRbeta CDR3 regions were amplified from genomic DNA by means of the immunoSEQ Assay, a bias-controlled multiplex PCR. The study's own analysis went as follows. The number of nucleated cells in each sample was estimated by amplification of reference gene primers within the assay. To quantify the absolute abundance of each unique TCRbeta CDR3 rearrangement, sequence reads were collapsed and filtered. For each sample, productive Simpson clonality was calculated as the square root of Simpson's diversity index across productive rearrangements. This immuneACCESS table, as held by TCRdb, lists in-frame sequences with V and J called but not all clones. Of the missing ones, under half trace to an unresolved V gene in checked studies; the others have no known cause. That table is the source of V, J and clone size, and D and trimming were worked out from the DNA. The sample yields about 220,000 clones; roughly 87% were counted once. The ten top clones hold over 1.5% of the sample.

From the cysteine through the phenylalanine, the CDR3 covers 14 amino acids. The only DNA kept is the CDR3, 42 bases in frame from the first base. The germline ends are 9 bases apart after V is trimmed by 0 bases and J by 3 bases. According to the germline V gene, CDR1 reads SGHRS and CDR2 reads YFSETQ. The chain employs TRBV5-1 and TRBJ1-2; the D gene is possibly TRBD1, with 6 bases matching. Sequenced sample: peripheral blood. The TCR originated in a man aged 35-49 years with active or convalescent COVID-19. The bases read TGCGCCAGCAGCTTGGTTCCAGGGGACTATGGCTACACCTTC. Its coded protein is CASSLVPGDYGYTF.